This T cell receptor beta chain was captured by sequencing in a study of T cell clonotyping in hematopoietic cell transplantation (dated by TCRdb to the early 2020s). Looking at the study overall: In the study, over a hundred blood samples were gathered from approximately 35 consecutive transplant recipients and their related donors. Patient recruitment ran from 2015 to early 2017, and follow-up continued until late 2020 or death. Overall results and qualifications from the work: Donor and pretransplant recipient Inverse Simpson Index values predicted broader posttransplant TCR repertoire diversity. Recipient TCR diversity fell after transplant, with pathologically expanded clonotypes rising progressively from day 30 to day 180. The sample size was limited and the cells went unsorted, which meant the CD4 and CD8 repertoire contributions could not be told apart. Just a small fraction of recipient repertoires overlapped with donor repertoires, and more than 97% appeared de novo at the given depth.

What this sample's time point label stands for: 180 days after allo-HCT. Recipient blood was collected about 28 days before transplant and at days 30, 100 and 180 after transplant. Nuclei Lysis Solution was used to extract genomic DNA from fresh or cryopreserved unfractionated peripheral blood mononuclear cells. TCR beta CDR3 regions were amplified from genomic DNA with the immunoSEQ assay, a bias-controlled multiplex PCR using V- and J-specific primers. In a second PCR step, the CDR3 amplicons were tagged with a proprietary barcode plus Illumina adapter sequences. An Illumina MiSeq instrument was used to sequence the CDR3 libraries. The authors' pipeline ran thus. Export and quality control were performed with immunoSEQ Analyzer 3.0, and downstream analyses were performed with R Bioconductor and Immunarch. Only productive rearrangements within the normalized downsampled data set were used in the calculation of repertoire metrics. Pathologically expanded clonotypes were defined as those larger than 5 templates in the normalized cohort. Repertoire diversity was measured with the Inverse Simpson Index. To capture all clonotypes, the CMV-specificity analyses were run on the non-normalized data set. Not all clones reach the TCRdb copy of this immuneACCESS table, which keeps in-frame sequences only. Checked studies attribute under half of the gap to unresolved V genes and leave the rest unexplained. V, J and clone size reflect that table, while D and trimming were determined from the DNA. In all, the sample holds around 4,800 clones, and roughly 19% of those were seen once. 21% of the sample goes to the ten largest clones.

A remark on this clone: Its recognized antigen is unknown. Base qualities are not at hand, and no much larger clone is one base apart.

The CDR3, from cysteine to phenylalanine, totals 14 residues. Left in the record is the CDR3 DNA by itself, 42 bases read in frame from the first base. CDR1 and CDR2 were assigned from the germline V gene (reference sequence) as GTSNPN and SVGIG. The sequence is built from TRBV30 and TRBJ2-5; 10 central bases correspond to TRBD1. The end of the DNA aligns better with TRBJ2-7, so the J call may be wrong. The source of this sequence is a male patient in his late teens or twenties who had an allogeneic stem cell transplant, so the T cells may come from the graft donor. Some clones in this sample may be carry-over from other donors' samples. The sample here was PBMCs, taken 180 days after allogeneic stem cell transplant. The DNA sequence is TGTGCCTGGGACCGGGACAGGGGTTCCTACGAGCAGTACTTC. Its protein product is CAWDRDRGSYEQYF.